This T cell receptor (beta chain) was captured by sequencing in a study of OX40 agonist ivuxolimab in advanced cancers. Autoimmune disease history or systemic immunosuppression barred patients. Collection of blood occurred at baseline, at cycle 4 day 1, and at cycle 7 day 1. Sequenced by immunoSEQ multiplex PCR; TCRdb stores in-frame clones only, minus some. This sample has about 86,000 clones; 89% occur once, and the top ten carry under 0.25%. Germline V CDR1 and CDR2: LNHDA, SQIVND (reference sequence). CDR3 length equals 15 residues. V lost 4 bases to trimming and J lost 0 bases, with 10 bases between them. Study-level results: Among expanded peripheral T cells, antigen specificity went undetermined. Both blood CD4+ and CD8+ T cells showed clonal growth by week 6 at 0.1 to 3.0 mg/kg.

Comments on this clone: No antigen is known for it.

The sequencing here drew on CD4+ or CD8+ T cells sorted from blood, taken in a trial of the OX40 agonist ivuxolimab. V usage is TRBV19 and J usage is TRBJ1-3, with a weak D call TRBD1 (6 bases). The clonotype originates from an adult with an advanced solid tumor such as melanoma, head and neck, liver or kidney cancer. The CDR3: CASSTTGSSGNTIYF. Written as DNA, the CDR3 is TGTGCCAGTAGTACAACAGGGAGCTCTGGAAACACCATATATTTT.